These 2 T cell receptor beta chains originate from one sample sequenced in a study of CD8+CD57+ T cells in acquired aplastic anemia. The template used for profiling TCR beta VDJ and CDR3 was genomic DNA. One entry per CDR3 protein results from TCRdb running MiXCR on the reads. This table has 100,000 to 120,000 distinct CDR3 sequences, around 50% appearing once. The sequenced sample consisted of sorted CD4+, CD8+, or CD8+CD57+ T cells (not recorded which) from PBMCs. Every receptor here comes from a human donor in good health, serving as a control.

CDR3 in amino acids: CASTRDGKGTEAFF. For the CDR3, the DNA is TGTGCCAGTACCCGGGACGGCAAGGGCACTGAAGCTTTCTTT. The chain uses TRBV19 and TRBJ1-1, with D maybe TRBD1 (5 bases). There are 14 residues in the CDR3. Per the germline V gene, CDR1 is LNHDA and CDR2 is SQIVND (reference sequence). Trimming shortened V by 7 bases and J by 4 bases, and 16 bases separated the two germline ends.

This chain joins TRBV6-4 and TRBJ1-2; 10 bases fit TRBD1. The V segment lost 5 bases and the J segment 4 bases; nucleotides outside the gene matches: 7. This CDR3 has 15 amino acids. CDR1 and CDR2 (germline): MRHNA, SNTAGT. The CDR3 loop is CASSPEGTGVYGYTF. DNA of the CDR3: TGTGCCAGCAGTCCCGAGGGGACAGGGGTCTATGGCTACACCTTC.